A selection of T cell receptor beta chains follows, all from one sample in a study of blood T cell repertoires in COVID-19. Only in-frame clones appear in the TCRdb table, and some are missing; sequencing was by immunoSEQ multiplex PCR. The table includes under 80,000 clones, roughly 84% detected once. The specimen was peripheral blood. The receptors were gathered from a woman between 55 and 75 years old with acute or convalescent COVID-19. The CDR3 runs from the conserved cysteine through the conserved F or W. Each record gives: D gene, J gene, clone size, V gene, CDR3 protein, CDR3 DNA. D genes are given only for firm matches. Clone size, where shown, is once, few, many, or a class for clones that have expanded.

D: TRBD1
J: TRBJ2-7
size: -
V: TRBV11-2
CDR3: CASSPGTVIYEQYF
DNA: TGTGCCAGCAGCCCCGGGACAGTGATCTACGAGCAGTACTTC

D: -
J: TRBJ2-5
size: once
V: TRBV4-1
CDR3: CASSQEGSVQETQYF
DNA: TGCGCCAGCAGCCAAGAGGGTAGCGTACAAGAGACCCAGTACTTC

D: TRBD1
J: TRBJ1-3
size: -
V: TRBV5-1
CDR3: CASSLGGGGNSGNTIYF
DNA: TGCGCCAGCAGCTTGGGAGGGGGCGGAAACTCTGGAAACACCATATATTTT

D: -
J: TRBJ1-4
size: -
V: TRBV11-2
CDR3: CASSFGRIEEKLFF
DNA: TGTGCCAGCAGCTTTGGCAGGATTGAGGAAAAACTGTTTTTT

D: -
J: TRBJ2-5
size: -
V: TRBV5-6
CDR3: CASTPGGSGETQYF
DNA: TGTGCCAGCACCCCAGGGGGGTCGGGGGAGACCCAGTACTTC

D: -
J: TRBJ1-2
size: -
V: TRBV5-1
CDR3: CASSPGGSIGGYTF
DNA: TGCGCCAGCAGCCCCGGGGGATCGATCGGTGGCTACACCTTC

D: -
J: TRBJ2-4
size: once
V: TRBV7-3
CDR3: CASSIQQGPGIQYF
DNA: TGTGCCAGCAGCATCCAACAGGGCCCAGGCATTCAGTACTTC

D: -
J: TRBJ1-1
size: once
V: TRBV7-9
CDR3: CASSLRGNTEAFF
DNA: TGTGCCAGCAGCTTACGAGGGAACACTGAAGCTTTCTTT

D: -
J: TRBJ1-4
size: -
V: TRBV30
CDR3: CAWARQINEKLFF
DNA: TGTGCCTGGGCCCGACAGATTAATGAAAAACTGTTTTTT

D: -
J: TRBJ2-3
size: -
V: TRBV27
CDR3: CASSFSRGDTQYF
DNA: TGTGCCAGCAGTTTTTCTAGGGGAGATACGCAGTATTTT

D: -
J: TRBJ1-3
size: -
V: TRBV6-5
CDR3: CASMRGRGSGNTIYF
DNA: TGTGCCAGCATGAGGGGCAGGGGCTCTGGAAACACCATATATTTT

D: -
J: TRBJ1-1
size: -
V: TRBV11-2
CDR3: CASSLRRAMNTEAFF
DNA: TGTGCCAGCAGCTTAAGGAGGGCCATGAACACTGAAGCTTTCTTT

D: -
J: TRBJ1-2
size: -
V: TRBV7-9
CDR3: CASSLQGSGYTF
DNA: TGTGCCAGCAGCTTACAGGGGAGCGGCTACACCTTC

D: -
J: TRBJ1-3
size: -
V: TRBV5-4
CDR3: CASSGGGNTIYF
DNA: TGTGCCAGCAGTGGAGGTGGAAACACCATATATTTT

D: -
J: TRBJ2-7
size: -
V: TRBV27
CDR3: CASSLGAGELYEQYF
DNA: TGTGCCAGCAGTTTAGGGGCAGGGGAGTTGTACGAGCAGTACTTC

D: TRBD1
J: TRBJ2-5
size: -
V: TRBV4-1
CDR3: CASSSGQGEETQYF
DNA: TGCGCCAGCAGCTCAGGACAGGGGGAGGAGACCCAGTACTTC

D: TRBD2
J: TRBJ2-5
size: -
V: TRBV9
CDR3: CASSISSGGAGETQYF
DNA: TGTGCCAGCAGCATTTCCAGCGGGGGGGCCGGAGAGACCCAGTACTTC

D: -
J: TRBJ1-1
size: -
V: TRBV5-1
CDR3: CASSLSGVTEAFF
DNA: TGCGCCAGCAGCTTGTCAGGGGTCACTGAAGCTTTCTTT

D: -
J: TRBJ1-3
size: -
V: TRBV6-1
CDR3: CASREGYSGNTIYF
DNA: TGTGCCAGCAGGGAAGGTTACTCTGGAAACACCATATATTTT

D: -
J: TRBJ2-1
size: -
V: TRBV6-1
CDR3: CASSEIQAGGDEQFF
DNA: TGTGCCAGCAGTGAAATACAGGCTGGGGGCGATGAGCAGTTCTTC

D: TRBD2
J: TRBJ2-2
size: -
V: TRBV11-2
CDR3: CASSSKRGNTGELFF
DNA: TGTGCCAGCAGCTCCAAGCGGGGCAACACCGGGGAGCTGTTTTTT

D: -
J: TRBJ1-5
size: few
V: TRBV2
CDR3: CASRAPGVRNQPQHF
DNA: TGTGCCAGCAGGGCCCCGGGGGTTAGAAATCAGCCCCAGCATTTT

D: TRBD1
J: TRBJ1-1
size: once
V: TRBV2
CDR3: CASSEDRVLAFF
DNA: TGTGCCAGCAGTGAGGACAGGGTTTTAGCTTTCTTT

D: TRBD1
J: TRBJ1-5
size: -
V: TRBV19
CDR3: CASSTGQGTYHSNQPQHF
DNA: TGTGCCAGTAGTACCGGACAGGGAACGTATCATAGCAATCAGCCCCAGCATTTT

D: -
J: TRBJ2-1
size: -
V: TRBV20-1
CDR3: CSARTDEQFF
DNA: TGCAGTGCCCGAACAGATGAGCAGTTCTTC

D: TRBD1
J: TRBJ1-4
size: -
V: TRBV5-1
CDR3: CASSSNRGEKLFF
DNA: TGCGCCAGCAGCTCGAACAGGGGCGAAAAACTGTTTTTT

D: TRBD1
J: TRBJ1-5
size: once
V: TRBV19
CDR3: CASSEDRGRTQPQHF
DNA: TGTGCCAGTAGTGAGGACAGGGGTAGAACTCAGCCCCAGCATTTT

D: TRBD1
J: TRBJ1-2
size: -
V: TRBV18
CDR3: CASSGTGYGYTF
DNA: TGTGCCAGCTCCGGGACAGGCTATGGCTACACCTTC

D: -
J: TRBJ1-5
size: medium-sized
V: TRBV19
CDR3: CASSIGEGGNQPQHF
DNA: TGTGCCAGTAGTATTGGAGAAGGGGGAAATCAGCCCCAGCATTTT

D: TRBD1
J: TRBJ1-1
size: once
V: TRBV30
CDR3: CAWSRRTGVLNTEAFF
DNA: TGTGCCTGGAGTCGGAGGACAGGGGTCCTGAACACTGAAGCTTTCTTT

D: -
J: TRBJ1-1
size: -
V: TRBV5-1
CDR3: CASSSGADTEAFF
DNA: TGCGCCAGCAGCTCAGGGGCGGACACTGAAGCTTTCTTT

D: -
J: TRBJ2-7
size: few
V: TRBV19
CDR3: CASSISAGTLNYEQYF
DNA: TGTGCCAGTAGTATTAGCGCCGGGACTCTCAACTACGAGCAGTACTTC

D: TRBD1
J: TRBJ1-5
size: -
V: TRBV7-9
CDR3: CASSSGGQGGNQPQHF
DNA: TGTGCCAGCAGCTCGGGGGGACAGGGCGGCAATCAGCCCCAGCATTTT

D: -
J: TRBJ2-3
size: -
V: TRBV7-2
CDR3: CASSLWASERDTQYF
DNA: TGTGCCAGCAGCTTATGGGCTAGCGAGCGAGATACGCAGTATTTT

D: -
J: TRBJ2-7
size: -
V: TRBV20-1
CDR3: CSAKSGHEQYF
DNA: TGCAGTGCTAAGTCAGGCCACGAGCAGTACTTC

D: -
J: TRBJ1-1
size: -
V: TRBV29-1
CDR3: CSVDDKGTEAFF
DNA: TGCAGCGTTGATGACAAGGGGACTGAAGCTTTCTTT

D: -
J: TRBJ1-5
size: -
V: TRBV2
CDR3: CASSAGSNQPQHF
DNA: TGTGCCAGCAGCGCAGGGTCCAATCAGCCCCAGCATTTT

D: -
J: TRBJ2-2
size: -
V: TRBV7-9
CDR3: CASNPRRENTGELFF
DNA: TGTGCCAGCAACCCGCGGAGGGAGAACACCGGGGAGCTGTTTTTT

D: -
J: TRBJ1-5
size: -
V: TRBV6-5
CDR3: CASSCQQGRSNQPQHF
DNA: TGTGCCAGCAGTTGCCAACAGGGTAGGAGCAATCAGCCCCAGCATTTT

D: -
J: TRBJ1-2
size: -
V: TRBV5-4
CDR3: CASSPVAQAPNYGYTF
DNA: TGTGCCAGCAGCCCGGTAGCTCAAGCCCCTAACTATGGCTACACCTTC

D: -
J: TRBJ2-1
size: -
V: TRBV19
CDR3: CASKTSGNEQFF
DNA: TGTGCCAGTAAAACTAGTGGGAATGAGCAGTTCTTC

D: -
J: TRBJ1-1
size: -
V: TRBV5-1
CDR3: CASSPRLNTEAFF
DNA: TGCGCCAGCAGTCCCAGGCTGAACACTGAAGCTTTCTTT

D: TRBD1
J: TRBJ1-2
size: -
V: TRBV29-1
CDR3: CSVEGTGEYYGYTF
DNA: TGCAGCGTTGAGGGGACAGGGGAATACTATGGCTACACCTTC

D: -
J: TRBJ1-5
size: -
V: TRBV11-2
CDR3: CASSQQGSNQPQHF
DNA: TGTGCCAGCAGCCAACAGGGTAGCAATCAGCCCCAGCATTTT

D: -
J: TRBJ1-5
size: -
V: TRBV5-1
CDR3: CASSPRGADQPQHF
DNA: TGCGCCAGCAGCCCCCGGGGGGCGGATCAGCCCCAGCATTTT

D: -
J: TRBJ1-2
size: -
V: TRBV6-5
CDR3: CASTKLRGYGYTF
DNA: TGTGCCAGCACCAAGCTTAGGGGCTATGGCTACACCTTC